The T cell receptor beta chain under discussion was sequenced for a study of T cells expressing NK-cell markers (dated by TCRdb to 2020 to 2022). Looking at the study overall: Three sorted T-cell subsets (CD3+CD56+NKG2C+, CD3+CD56+NKG2C- and CD3+CD56-NKG2C+) from fewer than 10 donors had their TCR beta-chain repertoires profiled. Among the eight sequenced donors, seven were HCMV-seropositive and one was HCMV-seronegative. All eight donors whose samples were sequenced were randomly selected healthy volunteers, three of them men and five women. Illumina HiSeq 2000/2500, MiSeq or NextSeq was used to sequence libraries as 2 x 150 bp reads. General findings and caveats noted by the study authors: Those dominant clonotypes were again the most abundant among CD3+CD56-NKG2C+ cells in several donors, at roughly 28.3-65%. In five to seven donors, the dominant CD3+CD56+NKG2C+ clonotypes were among the top 10 CD8+ clonotypes and accounted for about 1.0-7.0% of CD8+ T cells. It remained unclear whether the expanded NKG2C-expressing T cell clones were specific for HCMV antigens.

For sequencing, an Illumina HiSeq 2000 was employed. TCR beta cDNA libraries were prepared using 5'RACE template switching, which introduced a universal primer site and unique molecular identifiers. cDNA synthesis was primed from the TCR beta constant segment and was followed by two successive PCR amplification steps. In the original analysis: MIGEC was used to demultiplex reads and group the reads by UMI, and MiTCR was used to assemble and quantify clonotypes. To exclude erroneous sequences, only TCR cDNA sequences supported by at least two reads were retained. The tcR package was used for downstream repertoire analysis, with clonotypes matched between fractions based on CDR3 nucleotide sequence plus V segment. Antigen specificity was annotated against VDJdb with VDJmatch, allowing one amino acid substitution in CDR3. After the reads were reprocessed by TCRdb, one entry was made per CDR3 protein sequence, with no DNA. None of the V and J calls come from the authors' own analysis; TCRdb made them. The table for this sample records about 540,000 distinct CDR3 sequences. The ten largest make up approximately 3.6% of the sample.

To determine HCMV serostatus, a commercial ELISA kit was used to detect HCMV-specific IgG in serum. Peripheral blood mononuclear cells were isolated from blood by Ficoll density gradient centrifugation. CDR1 and CDR2 are read off the germline V gene as KGHDR and SFDVKD. Taken from cysteine to phenylalanine, the CDR3 has 17 residues. Only the protein is available. Points on this clonotype: What antigen it recognizes has not been identified.

Sequencing input: blood T cells: a sorted CD56 or NKG2C T cell subset, CD4+ or CD8+ T cells, or bulk PBMC T cells (not recorded which). The clonotype originates from a young man in good health. Donor details come from another sample of the same person, matched by shared clones. The chain is encoded by TRBV24-1 joined to TRBJ2-3; as DNA is missing, the TRBD2 call by TCRdb cannot be tested. The CDR3 is CATSVGSLAGAADTQYF.